The rows below give T cell receptor beta chains drawn from one sample of a study of beta chain features in type 1 diabetes. Assay used: immunoSEQ multiplex PCR; TCRdb lists only in-frame clones, some missing. The sample lists 640,000 or so clones; roughly 12% were seen once. Sequenced sample: naive CD4+ T cells from blood. The source is a man in his late teens or twenties with type 1 diabetes. Both conserved end residues are part of each CDR3. Only some rows state a clone size, as once, few, many or a class for expanded clones.

V gene	clone size	J gene	CDR3 protein
TRBV7-2	few	TRBJ2-1	CASSLGPGGEGDNEQFF
TRBV19	.	TRBJ2-2	CASRTGAPTGELFF
TRBV2	few	TRBJ2-1	CASSPGQRTYNEQFF
TRBV27	.	TRBJ1-1	CASSSPPGQGGLNTEAFF
TRBV30	few	TRBJ1-1	CATLAGLGEAFF
TRBV19	few	TRBJ2-5	CASSSLGYQETQYF
TRBV28	.	TRBJ1-6	CASSLYRGGNSPLHF
TRBV4-1	few	TRBJ2-7	CASSQGPRGDYEQYF
TRBV4-1	.	TRBJ2-5	CASSPSPGGMAIRRETQYF
TRBV27	few	TRBJ2-7	CASSPRLAGAIYEQYF
TRBV15	.	TRBJ1-2	CATSRPPLGTSGYTF
TRBV6-6	few	TRBJ2-7	CASTKTYEQYF
TRBV5-1	.	TRBJ2-2	CASTLGGATGELFF